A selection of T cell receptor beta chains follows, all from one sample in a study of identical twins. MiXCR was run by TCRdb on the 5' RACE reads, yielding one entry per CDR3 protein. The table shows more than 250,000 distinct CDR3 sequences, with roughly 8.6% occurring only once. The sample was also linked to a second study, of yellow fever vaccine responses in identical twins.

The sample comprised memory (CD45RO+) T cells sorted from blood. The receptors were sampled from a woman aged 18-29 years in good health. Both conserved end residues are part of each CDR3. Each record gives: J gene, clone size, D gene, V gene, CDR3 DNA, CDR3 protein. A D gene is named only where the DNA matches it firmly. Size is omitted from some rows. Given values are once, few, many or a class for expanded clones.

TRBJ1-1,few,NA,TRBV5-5,TGTGCCAGCAGCTTGGCCCCGGGATCGAACACTGAAGCTTTCTTT,CASSLAPGSNTEAFF
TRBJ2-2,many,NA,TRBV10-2,TGCGCCACAATACAGGCACCAACCGGGGAGCTGTTTTTT,CATIQAPTGELFF
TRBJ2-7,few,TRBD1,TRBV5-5,TGTGCCAGCAGCTCAACAGGGGGCCGTAACGAGCAGTACTTC,CASSSTGGRNEQYF
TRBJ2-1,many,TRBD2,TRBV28,TGTGCCAGCAGTATCGTAGCGGGAGTTGGTTTCTTC,CASSIVAGVGFF
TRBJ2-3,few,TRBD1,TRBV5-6,TGTGCCAGCAGCTTACTGACAGGGGGGATACGGGAGTATTTT,CASSLLTGGIREYF
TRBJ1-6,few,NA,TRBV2,TGTGCCAGTCAAATGGAGGCAGGGAGTAATTCACCTCTCCACTTT,CASQMEAGSNSPLHF
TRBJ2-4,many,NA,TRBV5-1,TGCGCCAGCAGCTTCTCCAGGGCCAAAAACATTCAGTACTTC,CASSFSRAKNIQYF
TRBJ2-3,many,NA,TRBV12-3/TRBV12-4,TGTGCCAGCAGTTTAAGGCAGGGGTCAAATACGCAGTATTTT,CASSLRQGSNTQYF
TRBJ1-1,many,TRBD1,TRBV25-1,TGTGCCAGCAGTGGAACGACAGGGGGCGAGGTAACTGAAGCTTTCTTT,CASSGTTGGEVTEAFF
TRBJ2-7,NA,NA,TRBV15,TGTGCCACCAGCAGCTGGAACGGAGGGTCCTACGAGCAGTACTTC,CATSSWNGGSYEQYF
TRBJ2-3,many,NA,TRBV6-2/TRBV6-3,TGTGCCAGCAGTTCGATCCGGGCCACAGATACGCAGTATTTT,CASSSIRATDTQYF
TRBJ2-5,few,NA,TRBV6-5,TGTGCCAGCAGTTACTCCCGGATGGAGGTGGAGACCCAGTACTTC,CASSYSRMEVETQYF
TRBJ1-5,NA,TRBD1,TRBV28,TGTGCCAGCAGAACTTTGACAGGGGGCCGGCAGCCCCAGCATTTT,CASRTLTGGRQPQHF
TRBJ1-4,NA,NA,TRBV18,TGTGCCAGCTCACGCGACAGGAATGAAAAACTGTTTTTT,CASSRDRNEKLFF
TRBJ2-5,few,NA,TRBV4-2,TGTGCCAGCAGCCAAGCAGGTCCAGAGACCCAGTACTTC,CASSQAGPETQYF
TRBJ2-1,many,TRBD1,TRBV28,TGTGCCAGCAGCGCTGACAGGGGCCGGAAAAGCGGTGAATTAGAGGCCACGCAGTTCTTC,CASSADRGRKSGELEATQFF
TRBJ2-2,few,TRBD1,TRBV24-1,TGTGCCACCAGTGCAAACAGGGGCGGTTTTATTGGCGGGGAGCTGTTTTTT,CATSANRGGFIGGELFF
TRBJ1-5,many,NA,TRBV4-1,TGCGCCAGCAGCCTTGGACACTCCATGGACAATCAGCCCCAGCATTTT,CASSLGHSMDNQPQHF
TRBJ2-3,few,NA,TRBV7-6,TGTGCCAGCAGCGAGTCGTGGGGGATGACAGATACGCAGTATTTT,CASSESWGMTDTQYF
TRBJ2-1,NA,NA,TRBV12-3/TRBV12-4,TGTGCCAGCAGGCTGGGACTGAGCTCCTACAATGAGCAGTTCTTC,CASRLGLSSYNEQFF
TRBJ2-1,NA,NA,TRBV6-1,TGTGCCAGCAGTGAAGCGCGGCTAAATGAGCAGTTCTTC,CASSEARLNEQFF
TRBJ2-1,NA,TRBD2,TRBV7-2,TGTGCCAGCAGCTTCCAAAGTGCGGGAGGTGAGCAGTTCTTC,CASSFQSAGGEQFF
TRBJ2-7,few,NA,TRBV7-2,TGTGCCAGCAGCGAAGCCGGGACCGCTAATTACGAGCAGTACTTC,CASSEAGTANYEQYF
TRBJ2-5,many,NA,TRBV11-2,TGTGCCAGCAGCTTAGGAAAGGAGACCCAGTACTTC,CASSLGKETQYF
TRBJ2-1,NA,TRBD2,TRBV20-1,TGCAGTGCTAGATCCTCGACTAGCCCTTCTTACAATGAGCAGTTCTTC,CSARSSTSPSYNEQFF
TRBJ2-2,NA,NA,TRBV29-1,TGCAGCGTTGATGTAACCGGGGAGCTGTTTTTT,CSVDVTGELFF
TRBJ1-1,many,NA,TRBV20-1,TGCAGTGCTAGAATCCTGAACACTGAAGCTTTCTTT,CSARILNTEAFF
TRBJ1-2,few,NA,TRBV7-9,TGTGCCAGCAGCTTACCCACAACCGGCTACACCTTC,CASSLPTTGYTF
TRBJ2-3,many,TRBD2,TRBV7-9,TGTGCCAGCAGCTCTAGCGGTTATACGCAGTATTTT,CASSSSGYTQYF
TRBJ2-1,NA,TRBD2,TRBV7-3,TGTGCCAGCAGCTTAACCCGGGGGGATGAGCAGTTCTTC,CASSLTRGDEQFF
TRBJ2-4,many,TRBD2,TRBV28,TGTGCCAGCAGCAAGGCGGGGGGGGCCAAAAACATTCAGTACTTC,CASSKAGGAKNIQYF
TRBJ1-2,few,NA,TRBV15,TGTGCCACCAGCAGGCAGCCTACCGGGGATGGCTACACCTTC,CATSRQPTGDGYTF
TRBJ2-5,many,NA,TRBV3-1,TGTGCCAGCAGCCAAGGATTAGGAACGACAGAGACCCAGTACTTC,CASSQGLGTTETQYF